The present entry profiles one T cell receptor beta chain with its context. Its antigen is undetermined. This record comes from a study of CD8 T cells in Susac syndrome. Study findings and constraints: Clonal CD8+ expansion in Susac was highest in TEMRA cells and active patients.

The germline V and J ends were trimmed by 0 bases and 3 bases, with 11 bases remaining between them. The CDR3 totals 15 residues. The V gene's germline CDR1 is LGHDT and CDR2 YNNKEL (reference sequence). RNA amounts of about 0.5 to 1 ug underwent reverse transcription with random hexamers. A multiplex approach, immunoSEQ multiplex PCR, amplified TCR beta CDR3 across 54 Vbeta and 13 Jbeta. TCRdb redid the calling of the immunoSEQ multiplex PCR reads with MiXCR, one entry per CDR3 protein. The profile covers some 200,000 distinct CDR3 sequences, with around 93% appearing a single time and roughly 0.15% taken by the ten largest.

This TCR was recovered from a human donor with Susac syndrome. V is TRBV3-1 and J is TRBJ2-5; weak D call: TRBD1 (5 bases). The material sequenced was CD8+ T cells from PBMCs. For the CDR3, the DNA is TGTGCCAGCAGCCAAGACGAGACAGCCAAAGAGACCCAGTACTTC. Its protein product is CASSQDETAKETQYF.